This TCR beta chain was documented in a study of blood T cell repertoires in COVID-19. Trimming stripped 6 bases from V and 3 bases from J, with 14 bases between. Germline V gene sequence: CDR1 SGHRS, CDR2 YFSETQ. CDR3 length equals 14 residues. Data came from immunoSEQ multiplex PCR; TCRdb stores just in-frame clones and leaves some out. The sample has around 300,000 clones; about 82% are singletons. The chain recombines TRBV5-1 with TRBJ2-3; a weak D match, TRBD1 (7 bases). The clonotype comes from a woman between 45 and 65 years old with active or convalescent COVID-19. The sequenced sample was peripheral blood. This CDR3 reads CASNRGGSTDTQYF. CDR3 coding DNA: TGCGCCAGCAACAGGGGAGGTTCAACAGATACGCAGTATTTT.